Listed here are 15 T cell receptor beta chains from one sample, sequenced in a study of blood T cell repertoires in COVID-19. Here immunoSEQ multiplex PCR was the method, and the copy in TCRdb shows in-frame clones only, minus some. This sample has 25,000 to 30,000 clones, with over 75% found just once. Sequencing was done on a sample of peripheral blood. All receptors come from a woman aged 70 to 79 with active or convalescent COVID-19.

The rearrangement links TRBV19 to TRBJ1-5; no clear D gene. CDR3 length: 14 amino acids. Trimming removed 1 base at V and 3 bases at J, with 7 bases between. Germline V gene sequence: CDR1 LNHDA, CDR2 SQIVND (reference sequence). The CDR3 reads CASSIGHYNQPQHF. The CDR3 DNA reads as TGTGCCAGTAGTATAGGGCACTACAATCAGCCCCAGCATTTT.

This clone is a singleton in its sample. The V gene is TRBV28, the J gene TRBJ2-7, with TRBD2 as a possible D gene (5 bases). Germline CDR1 MDHEN, CDR2 SYDVKM. V was pared by 5 bases and J by 3 bases, with 14 bases between. The CDR3 is 14 amino acids. CDR3 in amino acids: CASSPPGLYYEQYF. The CDR3 DNA reads TGTGCCAGCAGTCCTCCCGGACTTTACTACGAGCAGTACTTC.

The rearrangement uses TRBV19 and TRBJ1-5; D uncertain. V lost 1 base to trimming and J lost 6 bases, with 10 bases between them. CDR1 and CDR2 from the germline V gene are LNHDA and SQIVND (reference sequence). This CDR3 spans 14 amino acids. The CDR3 DNA sequence: TGTGCCAGTAGTATAGGTACGGGTTTTCAGCCCCAGCATTTT. Translating it yields CASSIGTGFQPQHF.

The chain joins TRBV30 to TRBJ2-7; D perhaps matches TRBD1 (5 bases). Germline V CDR1 and CDR2: GTSNPN, SVGIG (reference sequence). The CDR3 consists of 11 residues. V gave up 0 bases and J gave up 9 bases, with 9 bases separating them. The chain's CDR3 is CAWSVSQGQYF. For the CDR3, the DNA is TGTGCCTGGAGTGTATCCCAGGGGCAGTACTTC.

The chain has TRBV5-8 and TRBJ2-3, with D perhaps TRBD2 (6 bases). In germline, CDR1 is SGHTS, CDR2 YDEGEE. Between the trimmed V and J ends, which lost 0 bases and 7 bases, there was a span of 9 bases. This CDR3 is built from 13 residues. Here the CDR3 reads CASSLGDSNTQYF. As DNA, the CDR3 is TGTGCCAGCAGCTTGGGGGACTCAAATACGCAGTATTTT.

The chain employs TRBV29-1 and TRBJ1-2, with 12 nucleotides matching TRBD1. The germline V gene has CDR1 SQVTM and CDR2 ANQGSEA. V dropped 8 bases and J dropped 7; count of bases not matched to a gene: 8. There are 13 residues in the CDR3. This CDR3 is CSTGTGGASGYTF. The DNA for the CDR3 is TGCAGCACGGGGACAGGGGGCGCGAGTGGCTACACCTTC.

The CDR3 region is CASSIGGPPSTDTQYF. CDR3 nucleotide sequence: TGTGCCAGTAGTATCGGGGGGCCCCCTAGCACAGATACGCAGTATTTT. This chain uses TRBV19 with TRBJ2-3; a possible D gene is TRBD2 (7 bases). CDR1 and CDR2 from the germline V gene are LNHDA and SQIVND (reference sequence). This CDR3 region has 16 residues. Trimming pared 3 bases from V and 0 bases from J, leaving 13 bases between.

The chain employs TRBV29-1 and TRBJ2-1; maybe TRBD1 (5 bases). CDR3 length equals 12 residues. The germline gives CDR1 SQVTM, CDR2 ANQGSEA. V dropped 5 bases and J dropped 8 bases, with 13 bases sitting between them. Here the CDR3 reads CSVNQGADEQFF. The CDR3 DNA sequence: TGCAGCGTTAACCAGGGTGCGGATGAGCAGTTCTTC.

V usage is TRBV5-1 and J usage is TRBJ2-3, with 12 nucleotides matching TRBD2. The CDR3 is made up of 18 amino acids. Looked up from germline, CDR1 is SGHRS and CDR2 is YFSETQ. Germline trimming cut 6 bases from V and 1 base from J; bases unmatched to any gene: 12. CDR3: CASTKRPSGGAGTDTQYF. CDR3 sequence (DNA): TGCGCCAGCACCAAAAGGCCTAGCGGGGGGGCCGGCACAGATACGCAGTATTTT.

The V call is TRBV12-3 or TRBV12-4, the J call TRBJ2-2, with a weak D call TRBD2 (5 bases). V lost 2 bases and J lost 8, with 9 bases in between. This CDR3 is 13 amino acids long. CDR3: CASSLSGVGELFF. The CDR3 coding sequence is TGTGCCAGCAGTTTATCCGGGGTTGGGGAGCTGTTTTTT.

The chain recombines TRBV19 with TRBJ2-3; 10 bases are a match to TRBD1. This CDR3 has 16 amino acids. J gave up 6 bases and V 6 bases, and 12 bases lay outside the gene matches. Germline values: CDR1 LNHDA, CDR2 SQIVND (reference sequence). This CDR3 is CASRHRRDRGPDTQYF. DNA for the CDR3: TGTGCCAGTAGGCATCGCCGGGACAGGGGTCCGGATACGCAGTATTTT.

This chain links TRBV7-2 with TRBJ2-1; 16 bases align to TRBD2. The CDR3 totals 16 residues. V lost 4 bases, J lost 4 bases, and 1 base stayed unmatched. Germline CDR1 is SGHTA and CDR2 is FQGNSA. The CDR3 region is CASSSGLAGGYNEQFF. CDR3 coding DNA: TGTGCCAGCAGCTCGGGACTAGCGGGGGGGTACAATGAGCAGTTCTTC.

This rearrangement joins TRBV29-1 to TRBJ2-5, with D possibly TRBD2 on 6 matching bases. In germline, CDR1 is SQVTM, CDR2 ANQGSEA. The CDR3 is made up of 11 amino acids. CDR3 nucleotide sequence: TGCGGAGGGGCCATTCAAGAGACCCAGTACTTC. Encoded protein: CGGAIQETQYF.

The rearrangement links TRBV4-1 to TRBJ2-5; weak D call: TRBD1 (6 bases). This CDR3 is 15 amino acids long. Germline loops: CDR1 MGHRA, CDR2 YSYEKL. Trimming left V 0 bases short and J 9 bases short, with 17 bases between. CDR3 sequence (DNA): TGCGCCAGCAGCCAAGATCAGGGCCAGGGGTGGGCCCAGTACTTC. As protein: CASSQDQGQGWAQYF.

The chain couples TRBV6-2 or TRBV6-3 to TRBJ1-5; possible D gene TRBD1, 5 bases. This CDR3 contains 17 residues. The V end lost 2 bases, the J end lost 3 bases, and 17 bases lay between the germline ends. Germline assignment: CDR1 MNHEY and CDR2 SVGEGT. CDR3 DNA sequence: TGTGCCAGCAGTTACGGCCAGGGTAAGGTGTTCAATCAGCCCCAGCATTTT. Translated, it gives CASSYGQGKVFNQPQHF.